This T cell receptor beta chain was observed in a study of human T cells and chemical hapten exposure. The time point is: pre-sensitization, week 0. The treatment is: therapeutic diphenylcyclopropenone sensitization with weekly scalp DPC. CDR1 is MNHEY and CDR2 is SVGAGI in the germline V gene. The CDR3 spans 11 residues. V was shortened by 6 bases and J by 8 bases, with 7 bases between the two germline ends. TCRdb itself ran the RACE reads through MiXCR, one entry per CDR3 protein. The repertoire holds 300,000 to 400,000 distinct CDR3 sequences, with 4% to 6% as singletons. The V and J genes are TRBV6-5 and TRBJ2-2; no clear D. This receptor was identified in a woman in her fifties or sixties with alopecia areata. Some clones in this sample may be carry-over from other donors' samples. Here the sequenced sample was whole blood, taken in connection with sensitization to the hapten diphenylcyclopropenone (DPC). CDR3 sequence: CASRTSGELFF. The CDR3 region has the DNA TGTGCCAGCAGGACTTCTGGGGAGCTGTTTTTT.